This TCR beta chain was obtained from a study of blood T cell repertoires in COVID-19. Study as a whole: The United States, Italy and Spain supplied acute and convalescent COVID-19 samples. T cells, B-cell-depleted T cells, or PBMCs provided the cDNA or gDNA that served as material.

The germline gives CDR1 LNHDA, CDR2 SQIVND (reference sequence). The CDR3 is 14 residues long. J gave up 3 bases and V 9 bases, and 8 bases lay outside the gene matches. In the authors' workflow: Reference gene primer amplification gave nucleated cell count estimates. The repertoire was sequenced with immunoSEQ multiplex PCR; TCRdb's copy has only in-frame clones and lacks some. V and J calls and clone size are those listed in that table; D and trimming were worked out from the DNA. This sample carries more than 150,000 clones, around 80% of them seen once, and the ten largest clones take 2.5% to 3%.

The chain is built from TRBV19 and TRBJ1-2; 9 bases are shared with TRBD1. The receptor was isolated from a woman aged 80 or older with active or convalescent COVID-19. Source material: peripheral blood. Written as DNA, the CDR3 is TGTGCCAGCCACCACAGGGGGCTGGACTATGGCTACACCTTC. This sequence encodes CASHHRGLDYGYTF.